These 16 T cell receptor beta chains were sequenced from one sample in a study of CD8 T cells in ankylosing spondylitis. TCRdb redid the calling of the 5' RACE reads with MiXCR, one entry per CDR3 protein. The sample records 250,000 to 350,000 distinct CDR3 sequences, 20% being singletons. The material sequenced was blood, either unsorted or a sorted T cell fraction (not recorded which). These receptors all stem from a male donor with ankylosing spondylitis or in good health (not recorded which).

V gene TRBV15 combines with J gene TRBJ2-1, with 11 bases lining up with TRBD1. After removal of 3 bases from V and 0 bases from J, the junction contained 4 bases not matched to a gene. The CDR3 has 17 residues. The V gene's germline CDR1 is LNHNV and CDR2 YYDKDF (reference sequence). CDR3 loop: CATSRRTGGLSYNEQFF. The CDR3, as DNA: TGTGCCACCAGCAGGCGGACAGGGGGCCTCTCCTACAATGAGCAGTTCTTC. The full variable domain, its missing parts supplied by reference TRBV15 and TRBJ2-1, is DAMVIQNPRYQVTQFGKPVTLSCSQTLNHNVMYWYQQKSSQAPKLLFHYYDKDFNNEADTPDNFQSRRPNTSFCFLDIRSPGLGDTAMYLCATSRRTGGLSYNEQFFGPGTRLTVL.

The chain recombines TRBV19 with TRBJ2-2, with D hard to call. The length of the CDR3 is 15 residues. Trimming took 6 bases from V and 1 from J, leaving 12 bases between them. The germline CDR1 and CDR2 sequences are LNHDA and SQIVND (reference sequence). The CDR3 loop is CASSDRVLNTGELFF. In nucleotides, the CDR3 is TGTGCCAGTAGCGACCGGGTCTTGAACACCGGGGAGCTGTTTTTT.

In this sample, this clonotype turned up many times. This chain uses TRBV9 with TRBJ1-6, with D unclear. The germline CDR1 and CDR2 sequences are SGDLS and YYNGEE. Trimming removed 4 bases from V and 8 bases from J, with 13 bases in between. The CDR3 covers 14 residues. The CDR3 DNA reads TGTGCCAGCAGCCCGAGGACGGAGTATTCACCCCTCCACTTT. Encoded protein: CASSPRTEYSPLHF.

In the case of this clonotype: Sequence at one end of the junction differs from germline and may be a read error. As DNA, the CDR3 is TGTGTCAGCAGGACCGTGTCCGGGGAGCTGTTTTTT. Its translation: CVSRTVSGELFF. This chain uses TRBV12-3 or TRBV12-4 with TRBJ2-2; the D is unclear. The CDR3 has 12 residues.

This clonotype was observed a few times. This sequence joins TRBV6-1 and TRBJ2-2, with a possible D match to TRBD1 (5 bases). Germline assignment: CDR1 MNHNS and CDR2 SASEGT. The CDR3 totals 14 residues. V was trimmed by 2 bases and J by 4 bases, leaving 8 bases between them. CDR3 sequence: CASSELTATGELFF. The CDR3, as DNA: TGTGCCAGCAGTGAACTGACAGCCACCGGGGAGCTGTTTTTT.

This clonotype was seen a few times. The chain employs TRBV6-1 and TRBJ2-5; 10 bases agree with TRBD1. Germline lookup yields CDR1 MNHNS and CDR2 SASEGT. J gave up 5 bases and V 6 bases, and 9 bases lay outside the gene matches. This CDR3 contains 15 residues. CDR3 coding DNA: TGTGCCAGCAGAACCCGACAGGGGGCGAGGGAGACCCAGTACTTC. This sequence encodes CASRTRQGARETQYF.

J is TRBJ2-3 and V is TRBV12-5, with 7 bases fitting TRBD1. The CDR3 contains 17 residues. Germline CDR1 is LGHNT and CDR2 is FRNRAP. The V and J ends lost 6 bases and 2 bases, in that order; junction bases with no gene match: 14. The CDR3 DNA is TGTGCTAGTGGCCGCAGGACAGGCCCCACCAACACAGATACGCAGTATTTT. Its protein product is CASGRRTGPTNTDTQYF.

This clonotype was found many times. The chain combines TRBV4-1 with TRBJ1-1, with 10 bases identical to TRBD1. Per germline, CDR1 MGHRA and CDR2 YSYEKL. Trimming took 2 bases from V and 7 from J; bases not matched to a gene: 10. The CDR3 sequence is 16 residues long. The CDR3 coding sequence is TGCGCCAGCAGCCAACCTCCGGCGACAGGGGGCCGTGAAGCTTTCTTT. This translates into CASSQPPATGGREAFF.

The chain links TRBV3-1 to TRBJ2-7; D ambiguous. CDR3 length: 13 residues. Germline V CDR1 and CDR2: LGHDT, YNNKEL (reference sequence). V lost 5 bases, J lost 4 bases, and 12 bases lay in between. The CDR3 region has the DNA TGTGCCAGCAGCAATGGGCCCGGATACGAGCAGTACGTC. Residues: CASSNGPGYEQYV.

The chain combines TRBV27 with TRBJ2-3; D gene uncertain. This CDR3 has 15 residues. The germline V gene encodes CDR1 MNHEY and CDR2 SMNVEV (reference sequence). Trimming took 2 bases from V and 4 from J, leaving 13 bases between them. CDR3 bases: TGTGCCAGCAGTTTACTAGGGTCATCCGCAGATACGCAGTATTTT. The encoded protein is CASSLLGSSADTQYF.

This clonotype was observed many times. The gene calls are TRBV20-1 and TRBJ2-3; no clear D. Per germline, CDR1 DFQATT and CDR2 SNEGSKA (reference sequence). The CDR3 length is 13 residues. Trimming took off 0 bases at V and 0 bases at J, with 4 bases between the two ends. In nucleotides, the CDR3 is TGCAGTGCTAGAGAGGCTAGCACAGATACGCAGTATTTT. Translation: CSAREASTDTQYF.

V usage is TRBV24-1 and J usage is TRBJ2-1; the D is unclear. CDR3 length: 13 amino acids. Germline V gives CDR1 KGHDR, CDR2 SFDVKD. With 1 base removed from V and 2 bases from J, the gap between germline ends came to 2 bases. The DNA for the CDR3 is TGTGCCACCAGTGATTTTGCCTACAATGAGCAGTTCTTC. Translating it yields CATSDFAYNEQFF.

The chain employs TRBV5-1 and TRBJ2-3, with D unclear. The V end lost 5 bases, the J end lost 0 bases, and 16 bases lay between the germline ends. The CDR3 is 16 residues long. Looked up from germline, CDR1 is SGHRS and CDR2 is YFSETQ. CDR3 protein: CASRSILGISTDTQYF. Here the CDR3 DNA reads TGCGCCAGCAGAAGTATTCTAGGGATCAGCACAGATACGCAGTATTTT.

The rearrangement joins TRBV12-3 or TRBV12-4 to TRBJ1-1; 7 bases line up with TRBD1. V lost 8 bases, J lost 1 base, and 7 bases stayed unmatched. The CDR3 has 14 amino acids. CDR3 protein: CASVRGQRNTEAFF. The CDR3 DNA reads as TGTGCCAGCGTGAGGGGGCAACGGAACACTGAAGCTTTCTTT.

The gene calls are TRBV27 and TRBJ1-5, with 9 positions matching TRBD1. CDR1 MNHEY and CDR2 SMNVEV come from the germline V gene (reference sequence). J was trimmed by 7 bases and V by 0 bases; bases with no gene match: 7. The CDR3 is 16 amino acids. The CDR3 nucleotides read TGTGCCAGCAGTTTATCCGGGACAGGGAGTATACAGCCCCAGCATTTT. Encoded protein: CASSLSGTGSIQPQHF.

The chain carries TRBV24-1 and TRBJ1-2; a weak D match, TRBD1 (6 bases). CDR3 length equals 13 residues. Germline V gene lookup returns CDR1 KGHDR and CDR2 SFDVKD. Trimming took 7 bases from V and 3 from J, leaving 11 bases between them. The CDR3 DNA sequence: TGTGCCACCAGCCAGGGGCTTTACTATGGCTACACCTTC. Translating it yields CATSQGLYYGYTF.